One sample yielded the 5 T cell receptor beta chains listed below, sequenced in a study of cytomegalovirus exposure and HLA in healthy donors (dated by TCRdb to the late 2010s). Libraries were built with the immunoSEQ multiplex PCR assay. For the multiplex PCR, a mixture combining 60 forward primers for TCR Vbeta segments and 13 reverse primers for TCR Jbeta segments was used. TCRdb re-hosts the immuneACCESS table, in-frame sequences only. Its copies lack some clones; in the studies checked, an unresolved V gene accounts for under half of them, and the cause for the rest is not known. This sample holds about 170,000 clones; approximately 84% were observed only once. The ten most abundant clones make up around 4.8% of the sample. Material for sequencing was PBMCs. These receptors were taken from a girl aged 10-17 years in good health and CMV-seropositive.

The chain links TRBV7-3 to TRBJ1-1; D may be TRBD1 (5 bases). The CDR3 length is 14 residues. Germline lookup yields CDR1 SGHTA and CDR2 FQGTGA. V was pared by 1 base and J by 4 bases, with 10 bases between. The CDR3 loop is CASSLIGGGTEAFF. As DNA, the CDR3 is TGTGCCAGCAGCTTAATCGGGGGAGGCACTGAAGCTTTCTTT.

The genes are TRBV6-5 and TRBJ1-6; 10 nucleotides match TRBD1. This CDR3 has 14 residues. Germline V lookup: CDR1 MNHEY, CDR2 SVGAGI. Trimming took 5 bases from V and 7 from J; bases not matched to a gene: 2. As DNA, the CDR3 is TGTGCCAGCAGTGGGACAGGGGAAAATTCACCCCTCCACTTT. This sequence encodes CASSGTGENSPLHF.

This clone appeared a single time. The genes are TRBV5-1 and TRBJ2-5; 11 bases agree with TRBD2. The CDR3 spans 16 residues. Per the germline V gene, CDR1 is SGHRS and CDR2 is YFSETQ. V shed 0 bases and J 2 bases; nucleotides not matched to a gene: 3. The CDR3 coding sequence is TGCGCCAGCAGCTTGGCTAGCGGGGGGCTTCAAGAGACCCAGTACTTC. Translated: CASSLASGGLQETQYF.

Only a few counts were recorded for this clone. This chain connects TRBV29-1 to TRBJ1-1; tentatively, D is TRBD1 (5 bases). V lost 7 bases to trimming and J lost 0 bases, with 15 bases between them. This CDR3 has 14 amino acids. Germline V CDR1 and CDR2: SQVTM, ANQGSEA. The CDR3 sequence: CSDWRGGVNTEAFF. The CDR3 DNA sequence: TGCAGCGACTGGCGCGGGGGGGTGAACACTGAAGCTTTCTTT.

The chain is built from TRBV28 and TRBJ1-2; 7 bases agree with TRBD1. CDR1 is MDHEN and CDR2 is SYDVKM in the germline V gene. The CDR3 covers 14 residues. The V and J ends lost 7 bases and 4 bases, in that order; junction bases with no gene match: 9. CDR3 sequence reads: CASTHTGTVYGYTF. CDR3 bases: TGTGCCAGCACCCATACCGGGACAGTCTATGGCTACACCTTC.